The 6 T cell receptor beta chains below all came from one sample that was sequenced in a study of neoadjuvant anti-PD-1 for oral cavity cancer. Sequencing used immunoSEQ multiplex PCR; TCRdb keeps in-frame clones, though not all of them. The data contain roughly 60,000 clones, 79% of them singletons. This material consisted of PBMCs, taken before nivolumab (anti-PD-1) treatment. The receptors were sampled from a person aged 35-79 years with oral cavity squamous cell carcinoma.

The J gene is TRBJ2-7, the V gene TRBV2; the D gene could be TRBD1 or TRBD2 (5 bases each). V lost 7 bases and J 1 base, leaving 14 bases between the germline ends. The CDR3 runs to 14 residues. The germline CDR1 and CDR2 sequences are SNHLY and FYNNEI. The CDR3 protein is CASKPRDASYEQYF. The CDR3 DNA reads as TGTGCCAGCAAACCCAGGGACGCTTCCTACGAGCAGTACTTC.

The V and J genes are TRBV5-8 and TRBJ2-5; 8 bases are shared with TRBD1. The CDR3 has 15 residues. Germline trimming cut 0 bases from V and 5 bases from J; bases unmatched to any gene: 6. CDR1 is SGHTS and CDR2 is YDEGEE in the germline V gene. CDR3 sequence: CASSLGRTGTETQYF. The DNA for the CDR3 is TGTGCCAGCAGCTTGGGGAGGACAGGGACCGAGACCCAGTACTTC.

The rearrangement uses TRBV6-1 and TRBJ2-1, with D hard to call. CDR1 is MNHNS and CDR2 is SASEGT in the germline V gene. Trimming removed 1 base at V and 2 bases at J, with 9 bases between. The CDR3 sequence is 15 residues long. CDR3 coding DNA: TGTGCCAGCAGTGAAGAGAGGACCCCCTACAATGAGCAGTTCTTC. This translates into CASSEERTPYNEQFF.

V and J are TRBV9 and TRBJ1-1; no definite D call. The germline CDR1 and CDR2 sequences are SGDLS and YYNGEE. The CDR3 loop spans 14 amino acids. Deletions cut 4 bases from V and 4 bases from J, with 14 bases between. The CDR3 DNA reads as TGTGCCAGCAGCTTCGGACGTCCGGGCACTGAAGCTTTCTTT. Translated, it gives CASSFGRPGTEAFF.

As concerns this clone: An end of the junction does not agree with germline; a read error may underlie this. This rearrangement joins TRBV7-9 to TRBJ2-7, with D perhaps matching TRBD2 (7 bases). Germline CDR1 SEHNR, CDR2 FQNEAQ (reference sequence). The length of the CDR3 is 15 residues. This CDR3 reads CASSLWSGGPYERYF. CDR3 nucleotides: TGTGCCAGCAGCTTATGGTCGGGGGGCCCCTACGAGCGGTACTTC.

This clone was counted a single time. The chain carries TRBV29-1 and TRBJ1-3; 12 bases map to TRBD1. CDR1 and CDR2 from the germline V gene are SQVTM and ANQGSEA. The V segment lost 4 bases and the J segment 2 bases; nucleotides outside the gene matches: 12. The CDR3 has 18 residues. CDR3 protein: CSVVDWGTGGSAGNTIYF. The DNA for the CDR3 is TGCAGCGTTGTGGATTGGGGGACAGGGGGCTCGGCTGGAAACACCATATATTTT.